One sample yielded the 10 T cell receptor beta chains listed below, sequenced in a study of T cells in Graves' hyperthyroidism and ophthalmopathy. TCR beta CDR3 region amplification was performed from RNA transcripts. First-round RT-PCR with HTBI primers amplified the TCR CDR3 region. TCRdb itself ran the multiplex PCR reads through MiXCR, one entry per CDR3 protein. Of around 340,000 distinct CDR3 sequences in the sample, approximately 14% were seen once. Sequencing was carried out using blood. The receptors stem from a young woman with Graves' hyperthyroidism.

This clonotype was observed many times. The CDR3 loop is CASSSPGGIHNSPLHF. The CDR3 DNA sequence: TGTGCCAGCAGTTCCCCTGGGGGGATCCATAATTCACCCCTCCACTTT. The chain has TRBV28 and TRBJ1-6, with a possible D match to TRBD1 (5 bases). CDR3 length: 16 residues. V gave up 4 bases and J gave up 5 bases, with 15 bases separating them. Germline V lookup: CDR1 MDHEN, CDR2 SYDVKM.

Only a few counts were recorded for this clonotype. Sequence at one end of the junction differs from germline and may be a read error. This rearrangement joins TRBV11-3 to TRBJ2-2, with D perhaps matching TRBD1 (6 bases). The CDR3 is made up of 14 amino acids. In germline, CDR1 is SGHNT, CDR2 YENEEA. The CDR3 protein is CASSRDKSAGEPFF. As DNA, the CDR3 is TGTGCCAGCAGCAGGGACAAAAGTGCCGGGGAGCCGTTTTTT.

This clonotype occurred a few times. This sequence joins TRBV28 and TRBJ2-1; D unresolved. This CDR3 spans 14 amino acids. Germline CDR1 and CDR2: MDHEN and SYDVKM. The V gene lost 2 bases and the J gene lost 8 bases, with 13 bases spanning the gap. In DNA form, the CDR3 reads TGTGCCAGCAGTTTAGTTAGTTTGGTGGATGAGCAGTTCTTC. Its translation: CASSLVSLVDEQFF.

This clonotype was seen many times. The chain combines TRBV5-4 with TRBJ2-7; 7 bases fit TRBD1. Trimming cost V 0 bases and J 7 bases; bases outside gene matches: 4. CDR1 is SGHNT, CDR2 YYREEE, per germline (reference sequence). The CDR3 contains 13 residues. CDR3 sequence: CASSLDRGGEQYF. CDR3 sequence (DNA): TGTGCCAGCAGCTTGGACAGGGGTGGGGAGCAGTACTTC.

This clonotype was observed a few times. Here the CDR3 DNA reads TGTGCCAGCAGCCAGGGGGATCGGGTTCGGGGGCCCCAGCATTTT. It yields the protein CASSQGDRVRGPQHF. The chain is built from TRBV4-2 and TRBJ1-5; perhaps TRBD1 as D (5 bases). Germline lookup yields CDR1 LGHNA and CDR2 YNFKEQ. Trimming shortened V by 3 bases and J by 9 bases, and 18 bases separated the two germline ends. This CDR3 spans 15 amino acids.

This clonotype has ten or more counts. This chain uses TRBV20-1 with TRBJ2-1; 7 nucleotides line up with TRBD2. Germline-derived CDR1 and CDR2 are DFQATT and SNEGSKA (reference sequence). The CDR3 has 15 residues. After removal of 5 bases from V and 4 bases from J, the junction contained 11 bases not matched to a gene. CDR3 nucleotide sequence: TGCAGTGCTCAGCCGGGTCTAGCGGTTTACAATGAGCAGTTCTTC. Protein: CSAQPGLAVYNEQFF.

In its sample, this clonotype was seen many times. The chain recombines TRBV2 with TRBJ1-1; D is undetermined. The CDR3 has 18 amino acids. The V and J ends lost 6 bases and 0 bases respectively, with 23 bases between them. Germline V gene lookup returns CDR1 SNHLY and CDR2 FYNNEI. This chain's CDR3 is CASSANLPGAVVNTEAFF. CDR3 bases: TGTGCCAGCAGCGCGAACCTGCCAGGTGCTGTGGTGAACACTGAAGCTTTCTTT.

This clonotype was observed at least ten times. The gene calls are TRBV7-3 and TRBJ2-3; D gene uncertain. The CDR3 has 15 residues. Trimming stripped 5 bases from V and 0 bases from J, with 12 bases between. The V gene's germline CDR1 is SGHTA and CDR2 FQGTGA. The CDR3 region is CASSPFGGSTDTQYF. The CDR3 DNA follows: TGTGCCAGCAGCCCCTTCGGCGGTAGCACAGATACGCAGTATTTT.

This clonotype was seen at least ten times. The chain carries TRBV20-1 and TRBJ1-1; D not certain. This CDR3 has 11 amino acids. Germline CDR1 DFQATT, CDR2 SNEGSKA (reference sequence). The CDR3 DNA reads as TGCGGACTAGGAAGGAACACTGAAGCTTTCTTT. Protein sequence: CGLGRNTEAFF.

The genes are TRBV13 and TRBJ2-7; tentatively, D is TRBD2 (8 bases). The V and J ends lost 6 bases and 4 bases respectively, with 22 bases between them. The CDR3 is 16 amino acids. Germline V gives CDR1 PRHDT, CDR2 FYEKMQ (reference sequence). The CDR3 nucleotides read TGTGCCAGCAGTTGGCGGGGGGCAGGGGGTTGGTACGAGCAGTACTTC. Protein product: CASSWRGAGGWYEQYF.